This passage covers 14 T cell receptor beta chains from one sample sequenced in a study of control samples from healthy donors and cancer patients. Sequencing used immunoSEQ multiplex PCR; TCRdb keeps in-frame clones, though not all of them. The table records 70,000 or so clones, approximately 87% of them present only once. Sample: blood. The origin of the receptors is a man in his fifties in good health.

This clone was observed a few times. Here the CDR3 DNA reads TGTGCCAGTAGTATACCCGGGTTGGGGGATGGTTACACTGAAGCTTTCTTT. Translating it yields CASSIPGLGDGYTEAFF. The rearrangement joins TRBV19 to TRBJ1-1, with D tentatively TRBD1 (5 bases). The CDR3 has 17 amino acids. Germline V gives CDR1 LNHDA, CDR2 SQIVND (reference sequence). The V end was cut by 2 bases, the J end by 3 bases, with 19 bases between.

V is TRBV19 and J is TRBJ2-1; possible D gene TRBD2, 5 bases. Germline assignment: CDR1 LNHDA and CDR2 SQIVND (reference sequence). Trimming took 0 bases from V and 6 from J, leaving 9 bases between them. This CDR3 contains 14 residues. The CDR3 sequence is CASSIESLVNEQFF. The CDR3, as DNA: TGTGCCAGTAGTATAGAGTCACTAGTCAATGAGCAGTTCTTC.

A word on this clone: The identical CDR3 is also encoded by other nucleotide sequences in the sample. This chain connects TRBV14 to TRBJ1-1; possibly TRBD1 for D (5 bases). From germline, CDR1 is SGHDN and CDR2 FVKESK. There are 14 residues in the CDR3. Trimming took 1 base from V and 4 from J, leaving 10 bases between them. CDR3 sequence: CASSQVRGSTEAFF. The CDR3 nucleotides are TGTGCCAGCAGCCAAGTGCGGGGGAGCACTGAAGCTTTCTTT.

V gene TRBV3-1 (or the pseudogene TRBV3-2) combines with J gene TRBJ1-1; D is ambiguous. The germline gives CDR1 LGHDT, CDR2 YNNKEL (reference sequence). Trimming removed 4 bases from V and 1 base from J, with 4 bases in between. This CDR3 has 12 residues. Here the CDR3 reads CASSRQNTEAFF. CDR3 nucleotide sequence: TGTGCCAGCAGCCGACAGAACACTGAAGCTTTCTTT.

V is TRBV18 and J is TRBJ1-5; 9 positions agree with TRBD1. The CDR3 extends over 13 amino acids. The junction had 7 bases not matched to a gene; V was cut back by 9 bases and J by 7 bases. Germline assignment: CDR1 KGHSH and CDR2 LQKENI. Written as DNA, the CDR3 is TGTGCCAGTCGGACAGGGGTCGACCAGCCCCAGCATTTT. Translating gives CASRTGVDQPQHF.

The chain employs TRBV29-1 and TRBJ2-3; 12 positions match TRBD1. The CDR3 runs to 14 residues. V was pared by 6 bases and J by 6 bases, with 7 bases of the junction left unmatched. Germline assignment: CDR1 SQVTM and CDR2 ANQGSEA. The CDR3, as DNA: TGCAGCGTCGAGGGGACAGGGGGCAGGGATACGCAGTATTTT. Protein product: CSVEGTGGRDTQYF.

The chain joins TRBV5-1 to TRBJ1-4; 9 nucleotides match TRBD1. J lost 3 bases, V lost 4 bases, and 10 bases had no gene match. The germline CDR1 and CDR2 sequences are SGHRS and YFSETQ. There are 17 residues in the CDR3. The CDR3 loop is CASSPRPDRGSNEKLFF. CDR3 nucleotides: TGCGCCAGCAGCCCCCGCCCGGACAGGGGATCTAATGAAAAACTGTTTTTT.

The chain recombines TRBV5-4 with TRBJ2-1, with D hard to call. CDR1 and CDR2 from the germline V gene are SGHNT and YYREEE (reference sequence). V lost 5 bases and J 5 bases, leaving 11 bases between the germline ends. The CDR3 is 13 residues long. The CDR3 DNA reads TGTGCCAGCAGGGCGGACGATAACAATGAGCAGTTCTTC. It translates to CASRADDNNEQFF.

This chain joins TRBV25-1 and TRBJ2-7, with 9 bases that match TRBD2. Germline CDR1 reads MGHDK; CDR2 reads SYGVNS. The CDR3 is 15 residues long. Germline trimming cut 5 bases from V and 3 bases from J; bases unmatched to any gene: 8. The DNA for the CDR3 is TGTGCCAGCAGTCCACACCAAGCGGGGGGCTACGAGCAGTACTTC. Translating gives CASSPHQAGGYEQYF.

The chain uses TRBV7-9 and TRBJ1-2, with TRBD1 identical over 8 bases. The CDR3 is made up of 16 amino acids. In germline, CDR1 is SEHNR, CDR2 FQNEAQ (reference sequence). Unmatched junction bases numbered 11, after V lost 1 base and J lost 7 bases. CDR3: CASSLERPGGFGGYTF. The CDR3 DNA follows: TGTGCCAGCAGCTTAGAGCGCCCAGGGGGCTTTGGTGGCTACACCTTC.

The rearrangement uses TRBV5-1 and TRBJ1-3; the D gene is possibly TRBD1 (6 bases). This CDR3 region has 14 residues. V lost 7 bases, J lost 3 bases, and 14 bases lay in between. CDR1 and CDR2 (germline): SGHRS, YFSETQ. Written as DNA, the CDR3 is TGCGCCAGCGGCGCGGGGGGCCGTGGAAACACCATATATTTT. It yields the protein CASGAGGRGNTIYF.

The rearrangement uses TRBV19 and TRBJ1-4; TRBD1 matches 7 bases. Trimming removed 3 bases from V and 4 bases from J; junction bases left unmatched: 5. The germline V gene encodes CDR1 LNHDA and CDR2 SQIVND (reference sequence). The CDR3 has 15 residues. The CDR3: CASSIQGGYNEKLFF. CDR3 DNA: TGTGCCAGTAGTATTCAGGGGGGATATAATGAAAAACTGTTTTTT.

The chain couples TRBV20-1 to TRBJ2-7, with 12 bases that match TRBD1. After removal of 3 bases from V and 0 bases from J, the junction contained 12 bases not matched to a gene. CDR3 size: 18 residues. In germline, CDR1 is DFQATT, CDR2 SNEGSKA (reference sequence). CDR3 coding DNA: TGCAGTGCTAGTGCCTCCCCGGGACAGGGGGCGAGCTCCTACGAGCAGTACTTC. Translation gives CSASASPGQGASSYEQYF.

The chain uses TRBV5-1 and TRBJ2-2; D might be TRBD1 (6 bases). The CDR3 spans 15 residues. V dropped 4 bases and J dropped 6 bases, with 16 bases sitting between them. Germline V gene lookup returns CDR1 SGHRS and CDR2 YFSETQ. The DNA of the CDR3 is TGCGCCAGCAGCGGGGGACACGGTGGCCCCGGGGAGCTGTTTTTT. Translating gives CASSGGHGGPGELFF. Variable domain in full (rest from reference TRBV5-1 and TRBJ2-2): KAGVTQTPRYLIKTRGQQVTLSCSPISGHRSVSWYQQTPGQGLQFLFEYFSETQRNKGNFPGRFSGRQFSNSRSEMNVSTLELGDSALYLCASSGGHGGPGELFFGEGSRLTVL.